This TCR beta chain stems from a study of CD8+ T cells in alopecia areata. For the study at large: Spontaneous alopecia affected the 6-12-month-old C3H/HeJ graft donors, whose skin was transplanted to approximately 6-10-week-old female C3H/HeJ mice.

Sequencing relied on a cDNA template that was reverse transcribed from extracted RNA. The table came from immunoSEQ multiplex PCR; TCRdb's copy has only in-frame clones and leaves some out. The specimen gives roughly 120,000 clones without singletons; the ten biggest hold about 19%. Findings of the study overall: Researchers report lesional scalp, most notably alopecia totalis/universalis, outstripped normal scalp in clonality. It was less clear whether patients shared TCRs than it was in mice, possibly because of HLA.

This clone appeared a few times. What it binds is not known. Mouse germline and gene names are used. The sequenced fragment ends 4 residues before the CDR3 boundary, so the rest is inferred from the germline J gene. Germline V gene lookup returns CDR1 MSHET and CDR2 SYDVDS. The CDR3 loop spans 12 amino acids. The TCR comes from a C3H/HeJ mouse with alopecia areata. The strain's MHC haplotype is H2-k. The sequencing input was lesional skin. The V call is TRBV29, the J call TRBJ2-1; TRBD2 matches at 7 bases. CDR3 loop: CASIDWESEQFF. The part of the CDR3 DNA that was read is TGTGCTAGCATAGACTGGGAGTCT. Combining the CDR3 with reference TRBV29 and TRBJ2-1 gives the whole variable domain DMKVTQMPRYLIKRMGENVLLECGQDMSHETMYWYRQDPGLGLQLIYISYDVDSNSEGDIPKGYRVSRKKREHFSLILDSAKTNQTSVYFCASIDWESEQFFGPGTRLTVL.